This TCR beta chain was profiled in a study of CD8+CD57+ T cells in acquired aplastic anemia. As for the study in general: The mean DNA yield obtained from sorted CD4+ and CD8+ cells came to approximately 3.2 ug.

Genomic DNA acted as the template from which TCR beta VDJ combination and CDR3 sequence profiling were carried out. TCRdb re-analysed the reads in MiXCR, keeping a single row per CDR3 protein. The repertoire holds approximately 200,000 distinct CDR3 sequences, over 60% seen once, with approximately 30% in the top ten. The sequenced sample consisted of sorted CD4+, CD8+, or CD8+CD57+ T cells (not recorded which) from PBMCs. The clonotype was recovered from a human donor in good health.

For the CDR3, the DNA is TGTGCCAGCCAGAGAGGATGGGACGCTAGGACTGAGCAGTTCTTC. This sequence encodes CASQRGWDARTEQFF. The gene calls are TRBV2 and TRBJ2-1; the D gene could be TRBD1 or TRBD2 (5 bases each). CDR1 and CDR2 from the germline V gene are SNHLY and FYNNEI. This CDR3 contains 15 residues. Between the trimmed V and J ends, which lost 8 bases and 9 bases, there was a span of 23 bases.